This T cell receptor (beta chain) was sequenced during a study of regulatory T cells in long-lasting Graves disease. For this clonotype: With a far larger clone one base away, a read error is the likely cause.

Germline values: CDR1 SEHNR, CDR2 FQNEAQ (reference sequence). The CDR3 loop spans 14 amino acids. The time point here: newly diagnosed GD, antithyroid drugs for less than 3 months. Construction of the TCR library relied on RNA isolated from PBMCs. Researchers made TCR beta libraries by using iRepertoire HTBI primers and running Arm-PCR on CDR3 regions. TCRdb independently ran MiXCR on the multiplex PCR reads; one entry per CDR3 protein. This sample has some 250,000 distinct CDR3 sequences, with 15% to 20% found just once. These same records also appear under a second study, on T cells in Graves' hyperthyroidism and ophthalmopathy.

The sequencing used peripheral blood mononuclear cells (PBMCs), collected at new diagnosis, from a patient treated with antithyroid drugs. The rearrangement joins TRBV7-9 to TRBJ2-5; TRBD1 aligns across 7 bases. This clonotype originated in a woman aged 25-40 years with Graves disease. CDR3 nucleotide sequence: TGTGCCAGCAGCTTAGGAGGGACAGAAGAGACCCAGTGCTTC. It codes for CASSLGGTEETQCF.